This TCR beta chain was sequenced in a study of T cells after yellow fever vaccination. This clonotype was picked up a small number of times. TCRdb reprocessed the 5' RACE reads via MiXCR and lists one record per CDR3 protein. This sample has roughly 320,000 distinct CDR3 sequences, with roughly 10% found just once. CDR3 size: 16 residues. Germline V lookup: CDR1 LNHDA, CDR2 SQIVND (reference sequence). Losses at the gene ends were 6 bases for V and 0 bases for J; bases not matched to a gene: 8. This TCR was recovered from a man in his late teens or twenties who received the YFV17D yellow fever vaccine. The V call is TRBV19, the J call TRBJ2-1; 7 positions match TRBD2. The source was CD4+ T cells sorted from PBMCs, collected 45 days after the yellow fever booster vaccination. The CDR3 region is CASRPAGSSSYNEQFF. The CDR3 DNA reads TGTGCCAGTAGACCAGCGGGGTCAAGCTCCTACAATGAGCAGTTCTTC. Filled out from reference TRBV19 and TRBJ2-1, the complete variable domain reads DGGITQSPKYLFRKEGQNVTLSCEQNLNHDAMYWYRQDPGQGLRLIYYSQIVNDFQKGDIAEGYSVSREKKESFPLTVTSAQKNPTAFYLCASRPAGSSSYNEQFFGPGTRLTVL.